This T cell receptor (beta chain) was sequenced for a study of cytomegalovirus exposure and HLA in healthy donors. From germline, CDR1 is LNHDA and CDR2 SQIVND (reference sequence). V was cut by 9 bases and J by 5 bases, with 19 bases left in between. CDR3 size: 15 residues. Whole-study results and caveats: A further, later analysis showed that HLA-associated TCR beta chains (compared with equally common others) were more clonally expanded.

PCR employed 60 Vbeta and 13 Jbeta primers. Authors' analysis steps: In a later analysis, of roughly 73 million unique beta chains, roughly 11 million appeared in at least two donors. Measured with immunoSEQ multiplex PCR; TCRdb has only the in-frame clones, and not every one. That table furnishes V, J and clone size, whereas the DNA furnished D and trimming. Across more than 50,000 clones, the top ten clones capture around 11% of the sample. Note on this clone: Its matching antigen is unknown.

This TCR came from a man between 18 and 35 years old in good health and CMV-seropositive. The material sequenced was PBMCs. V usage is TRBV19 and J usage is TRBJ2-2; no reliable D call. CDR3 in amino acids: CASEPANFFTGELFF. In DNA form, the CDR3 reads TGTGCCAGCGAGCCCGCCAATTTTTTTACCGGGGAGCTGTTTTTT.